The 18 T cell receptor beta chains below were found in one sample sequenced in a study of blood T cell repertoires in COVID-19. Generated by immunoSEQ multiplex PCR, the TCRdb table keeps only in-frame clones and is missing some. The sample records some 160,000 clones, around 86% being singletons. Input material: peripheral blood. The receptors were sampled from a woman of 80 years or more with COVID-19, enrolled during active disease.

The genes are TRBV4-1 and TRBJ1-5; D gene uncertain. The CDR3 covers 13 residues. Trimming pared 4 bases from V and 5 bases from J, leaving 9 bases between. Germline V gene sequence: CDR1 MGHRA, CDR2 YSYEKL. The CDR3 is CASSRPLDQPQHF. In DNA form, the CDR3 reads TGCGCCAGCAGCCGACCACTAGATCAGCCCCAGCATTTT.

The gene calls are TRBV5-5 and TRBJ2-1; a possible D gene is TRBD2 (6 bases). Trimming pared 4 bases from V and 6 bases from J, leaving 14 bases between. CDR1 is SGHKS, CDR2 YYEKEE, per germline (reference sequence). CDR3 size: 14 residues. In nucleotides, the CDR3 is TGTGCCAGCAGCCCCGGGATTAGCGGCAATGAGCAGTTCTTC. Amino acid sequence: CASSPGISGNEQFF.

The V call is TRBV29-1, the J call TRBJ1-2; TRBD1 is a possible D gene (6 bases). This CDR3 has 12 amino acids. Deletions cut 7 bases from V and 0 bases from J, with 9 bases between. Per germline, CDR1 SQVTM and CDR2 ANQGSEA. The CDR3 reads CSGQVANYGYTF. CDR3 coding DNA: TGCAGCGGACAGGTAGCTAACTATGGCTACACCTTC.

The rearrangement joins TRBV28 to TRBJ1-2; D unclear. Germline V gives CDR1 MDHEN, CDR2 SYDVKM. This CDR3 is 13 amino acids long. V was pared by 6 bases and J by 4 bases, with 12 bases between. The CDR3: CASRTSLSYGYTF. The CDR3 DNA sequence: TGTGCCAGCAGAACGTCCCTGAGCTATGGCTACACCTTC.

The chain recombines TRBV11-1 with TRBJ2-6; D is perhaps TRBD2 (6 bases). CDR1 and CDR2 from the germline V gene are SGHAT and FQDESV (reference sequence). Deletions cut 5 bases from V and 1 base from J, with 9 bases between. The CDR3 totals 15 residues. CDR3 nucleotide sequence: TGTGCCAGCAGCCTCGGAGGGTCTGGGGCCAACGTCCTGACTTTC. This codes for CASSLGGSGANVLTF.

V gene TRBV19 combines with J gene TRBJ1-4, with 9 bases fitting TRBD1. The CDR3 is made up of 14 amino acids. Looked up from germline, CDR1 is LNHDA and CDR2 is SQIVND (reference sequence). Trimming cost V 9 bases and J 2 bases; bases outside gene matches: 4. For the CDR3, the DNA is TGTGCCAGGAGGACAGGGGTGACTAATGAAAAACTGTTTTTT. Translation: CARRTGVTNEKLFF. The complete variable domain, with remaining parts taken from reference TRBV19 and TRBJ1-4, reads DGGITQSPKYLFRKEGQNVTLSCEQNLNHDAMYWYRQDPGQGLRLIYYSQIVNDFQKGDIAEGYSVSREKKESFPLTVTSAQKNPTAFYLCARRTGVTNEKLFFGSGTQLSVL.

J is TRBJ2-2 and V is TRBV28; TRBD1 matches at 9 bases. CDR1 and CDR2 (germline): MDHEN, SYDVKM. The CDR3 consists of 16 residues. Trimming at V came to 7 bases and at J to 7 bases, leaving 13 bases not matched to a gene. CDR3 loop: CASTYPGTGTDGELFF. For the CDR3, the DNA is TGTGCCAGCACCTACCCGGGGACAGGGACGGACGGGGAGCTGTTTTTT.

V is TRBV15 and J is TRBJ2-1; 9 positions agree with TRBD2. The CDR3 totals 15 residues. Germline V gene sequence: CDR1 LNHNV, CDR2 YYDKDF (reference sequence). The junction had 11 bases not matched to a gene; V was cut back by 7 bases and J by 7 bases. DNA for the CDR3: TGTGCCACCACCATTAGCGGGAGTATGGTGAATGAGCAGTTCTTC. This translates into CATTISGSMVNEQFF. Supplemented by reference TRBV15 and TRBJ2-1, the full variable domain reads DAMVIQNPRYQVTQFGKPVTLSCSQTLNHNVMYWYQQKSSQAPKLLFHYYDKDFNNEADTPDNFQSRRPNTSFCFLDIRSPGLGDTAMYLCATTISGSMVNEQFFGPGTRLTVL.

The table lists this clone with a count of one. The chain couples TRBV9 to TRBJ2-7; TRBD1 aligns across 7 bases. This CDR3 region has 14 residues. V was clipped by 0 bases and J by 2 bases; unmatched bases: 2. The germline V gene has CDR1 SGDLS and CDR2 YYNGEE. Here the CDR3 reads CASSVGQGTYEQYF. The CDR3, as DNA: TGTGCCAGCAGCGTAGGACAGGGTACCTACGAGCAGTACTTC.

The chain joins TRBV4-1 to TRBJ2-3, with D perhaps TRBD1 (5 bases). The V gene's germline CDR1 is MGHRA and CDR2 YSYEKL. The V end lost 4 bases, the J end lost 3 bases, and 8 bases lay between the germline ends. This CDR3 is 13 amino acids long. The CDR3 nucleotides are TGCGCCAGCAGCCCGGCAGGGACAGATACGCAGTATTTT. As protein: CASSPAGTDTQYF.

The genes are TRBV18 and TRBJ2-3; a weak D match, TRBD2 (5 bases). The germline V and J ends were trimmed by 4 bases and 2 bases, with 10 bases remaining between them. This CDR3 is built from 14 residues. CDR1 KGHSH and CDR2 LQKENI come from the germline V gene. The CDR3, as DNA: TGTGCCAGCTCACGCGGGCTAAACACAGATACGCAGTATTTT. Protein sequence: CASSRGLNTDTQYF.

The rearrangement uses TRBV7-9 and TRBJ1-1, with a weak D call TRBD1 (6 bases). V dropped 5 bases and J dropped 1 base, with 17 bases sitting between them. CDR1 SEHNR and CDR2 FQNEAQ come from the germline V gene (reference sequence). The CDR3 covers 16 residues. This chain's CDR3 is CASSPDGQKSNTEAFF. The CDR3 DNA sequence: TGTGCCAGCAGCCCAGACGGACAGAAATCGAACACTGAAGCTTTCTTT.

CDR3: CASISGSSYNEQFF. CDR3 sequence (DNA): TGTGCCAGCATCAGCGGCAGCTCCTACAATGAGCAGTTCTTC. The V and J genes are TRBV28 and TRBJ2-1; D is perhaps TRBD2 (5 bases). The germline CDR1 and CDR2 sequences are MDHEN and SYDVKM. Trimming left V 7 bases short and J 0 bases short, with 10 bases between. This CDR3 is 14 amino acids long. Drawing the rest from reference TRBV28 and TRBJ2-1, the complete variable domain is DVKVTQSSRYLVKRTGEKVFLECVQDMDHENMFWYRQDPGLGLRLIYFSYDVKMKEKGDIPEGYSVSREKKERFSLILESASTNQTSMYLCASISGSSYNEQFFGPGTRLTVL.

V gene TRBV28 combines with J gene TRBJ2-5; 7 bases are a match to TRBD1. Germline V gives CDR1 MDHEN, CDR2 SYDVKM. Losses at the gene ends were 1 base for V and 2 bases for J; bases not matched to a gene: 4. The CDR3 consists of 15 residues. The CDR3 region is CASSLSGRGQETQYF. The CDR3 bases are TGTGCCAGCAGTTTATCTGGCAGGGGGCAAGAGACCCAGTACTTC.

The chain links TRBV10-3 to TRBJ1-6; no clear D gene. This CDR3 spans 13 amino acids. The germline CDR1 and CDR2 sequences are ENHRY and SYGVKD. V was cut by 7 bases and J by 9 bases, with 13 bases left in between. For the CDR3, the DNA is TGTGCCATCACGGGAACAGTGGGTTCACCCCTCCACTTT. Protein product: CAITGTVGSPLHF.

This chain joins TRBV24-1 and TRBJ1-2; tentatively, D is TRBD1 (6 bases). The V and J ends lost 3 bases and 8 bases respectively, with 15 bases between them. This CDR3 contains 14 residues. Per the germline V gene, CDR1 is KGHDR and CDR2 is SFDVKD. This CDR3 is CATSDPYRDDGYTF. The CDR3 coding sequence is TGTGCCACCAGTGATCCCTACAGGGACGACGGCTACACCTTC.

This sequence joins TRBV18 and TRBJ2-1, with TRBD2 matching over 8 bases. The CDR3 has 15 amino acids. Per germline, CDR1 KGHSH and CDR2 LQKENI. V gave up 0 bases and J gave up 9 bases; unmatched junction bases: 7. The CDR3 nucleotides are TGTGCCAGCTCACCACCGGCGGGAGGTTTTAGTGAGCAGTTCTTC. It yields the protein CASSPPAGGFSEQFF. Drawing the rest from reference TRBV18 and TRBJ2-1, the complete variable domain is NAGVMQNPRHLVRRRGQEARLRCSPMKGHSHVYWYRQLPEEGLKFMVYLQKENIIDESGMPKERFSAEFPKEGPSILRIQQVVRGDSAAYFCASSPPAGGFSEQFFGPGTRLTVL.

This clone was observed a single time. The chain carries TRBV12-3 or TRBV12-4 and TRBJ2-3; D is undetermined. Trimming took off 6 bases at V and 2 bases at J, with 6 bases between the two ends. The CDR3 is made up of 12 amino acids. CDR3 coding DNA: TGTGCCAGCAGCCGACTCACAGATACGCAGTATTTT. Protein: CASSRLTDTQYF.